This T cell receptor (beta chain) was observed in a study of cytomegalovirus exposure and HLA in healthy donors. Here immunoSEQ multiplex PCR was the method, and the copy in TCRdb shows in-frame clones only, minus some. This sample yields about 98,000 clones, of which around 88% are seen a single time; 3% to 4% belongs to the top ten. The V and J ends lost 7 bases and 7 bases respectively, with 20 bases between them. CDR1 MDHEN and CDR2 SYDVKM come from the germline V gene. The CDR3 is 15 residues long. The sample consisted of PBMCs. The chain couples TRBV28 to TRBJ2-1; D is perhaps TRBD1 (6 bases). The source of this sequence is a woman aged 25 to 39 in good health and CMV-seronegative. The CDR3: CASTLGRGSGNEQFF. The CDR3 DNA follows: TGTGCCAGCACTCTGGGTAGGGGGAGTGGGAATGAGCAGTTCTTC.